This TCR beta chain comes out of a study of CD8+ T cells in alopecia areata. Study background: Patients remained on tofacitinib for 6 to 18 months and then went 6 months without it.

Study observations and caveats: Compared with normal scalp, lesional scalp had higher clonality and more expanded CD8+ clones.

RNA was isolated and reverse transcribed to cDNA, the sequencing template. Sequencing was performed with immunoSEQ multiplex PCR; in TCRdb, only in-frame clones are kept and a portion is missing. The repertoire holds 160,000 or so clones, with around half as singletons. To note about this clone: As yet, its antigen is unknown.

The sequence was collected from a human donor with alopecia areata. The source material was CD8+ T cells sorted from blood, sampled at week 0.

The CDR3 DNA reads as TGTGCCAGCAGTTACGAGGCGGCCTCCGTCGTGGAGACCCAGTACTTC. Translating gives CASSYEAASVVETQYF. The chain couples TRBV6-6 to TRBJ2-5, with no clear D. Trimming removed 2 bases from V and 5 bases from J, with 18 bases in between. The CDR3 is 16 residues long. CDR1 is MNHNY and CDR2 is SVGAGI in the germline V gene (reference sequence).